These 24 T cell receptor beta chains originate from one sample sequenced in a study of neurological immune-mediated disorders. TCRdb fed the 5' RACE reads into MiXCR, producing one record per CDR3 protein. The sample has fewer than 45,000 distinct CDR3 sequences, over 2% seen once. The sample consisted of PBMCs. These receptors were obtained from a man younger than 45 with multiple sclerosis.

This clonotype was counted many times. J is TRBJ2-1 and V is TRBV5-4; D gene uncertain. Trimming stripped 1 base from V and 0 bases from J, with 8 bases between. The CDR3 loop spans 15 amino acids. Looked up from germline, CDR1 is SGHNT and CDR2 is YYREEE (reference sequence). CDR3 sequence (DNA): TGTGCCAGCAGCTTGAAGGGCAGCTCCTACAATGAGCAGTTCTTC. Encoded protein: CASSLKGSSYNEQFF.

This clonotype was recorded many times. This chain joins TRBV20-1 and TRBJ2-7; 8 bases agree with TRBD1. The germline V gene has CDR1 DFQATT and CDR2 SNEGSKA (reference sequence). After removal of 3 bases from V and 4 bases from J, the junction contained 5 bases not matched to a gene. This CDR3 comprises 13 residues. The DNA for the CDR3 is TGCAGTGCTAGGACAGGGGAAGTATACGAGCAGTACTTC. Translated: CSARTGEVYEQYF.

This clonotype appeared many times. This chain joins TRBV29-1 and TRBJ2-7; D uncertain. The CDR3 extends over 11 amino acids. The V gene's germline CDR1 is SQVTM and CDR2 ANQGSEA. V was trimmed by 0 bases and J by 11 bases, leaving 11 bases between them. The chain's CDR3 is CSVEEGQMEYF. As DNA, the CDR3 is TGCAGCGTTGAAGAAGGGCAGATGGAGTACTTC.

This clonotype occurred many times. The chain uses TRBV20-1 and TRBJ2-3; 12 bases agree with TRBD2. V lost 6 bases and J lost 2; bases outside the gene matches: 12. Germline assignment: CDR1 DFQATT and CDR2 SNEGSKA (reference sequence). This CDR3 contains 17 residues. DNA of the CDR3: TGCAGTGCCAACCTAAGACTAGCGGGAGACCTCACAGATACGCAGTATTTT. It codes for CSANLRLAGDLTDTQYF.

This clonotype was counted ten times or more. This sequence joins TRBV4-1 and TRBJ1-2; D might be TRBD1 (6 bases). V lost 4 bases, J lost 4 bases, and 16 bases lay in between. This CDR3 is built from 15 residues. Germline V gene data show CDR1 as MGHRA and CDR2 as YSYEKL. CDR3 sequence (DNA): TGCGCCAGCAGCCCCACGGGGGGGGCCTCCTATGGCTACACCTTC. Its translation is CASSPTGGASYGYTF.

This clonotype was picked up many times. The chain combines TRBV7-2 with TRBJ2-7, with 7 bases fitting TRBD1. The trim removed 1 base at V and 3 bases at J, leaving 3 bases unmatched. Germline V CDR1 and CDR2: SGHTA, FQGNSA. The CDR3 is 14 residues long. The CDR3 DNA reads TGTGCCAGCAGCTTAGGGAACAGGGGCTACGAGCAGTACTTC. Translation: CASSLGNRGYEQYF.

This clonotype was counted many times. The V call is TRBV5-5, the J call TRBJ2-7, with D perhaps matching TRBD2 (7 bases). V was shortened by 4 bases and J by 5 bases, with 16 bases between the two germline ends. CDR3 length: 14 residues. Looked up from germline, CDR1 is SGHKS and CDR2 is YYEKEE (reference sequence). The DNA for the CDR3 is TGTGCCAGCAGCAGGGAGGGGGGATTCCACGAGCAGTACTTC. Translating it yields CASSREGGFHEQYF.

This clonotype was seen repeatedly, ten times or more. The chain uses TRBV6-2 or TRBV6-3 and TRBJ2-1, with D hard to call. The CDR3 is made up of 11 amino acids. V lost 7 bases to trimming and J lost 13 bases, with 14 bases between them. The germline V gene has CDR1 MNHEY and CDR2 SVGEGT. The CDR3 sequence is CASTTPNRQFF. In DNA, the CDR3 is TGTGCCAGCACCACCCCCAACAGACAGTTCTTC.

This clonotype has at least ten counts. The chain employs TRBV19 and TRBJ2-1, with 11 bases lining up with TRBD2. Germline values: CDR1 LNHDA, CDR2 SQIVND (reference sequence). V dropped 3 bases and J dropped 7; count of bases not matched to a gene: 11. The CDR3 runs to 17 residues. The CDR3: CASSIEYSGRADNEQFF. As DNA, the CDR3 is TGTGCCAGTAGTATCGAATATAGCGGGAGGGCCGATAATGAGCAGTTCTTC.

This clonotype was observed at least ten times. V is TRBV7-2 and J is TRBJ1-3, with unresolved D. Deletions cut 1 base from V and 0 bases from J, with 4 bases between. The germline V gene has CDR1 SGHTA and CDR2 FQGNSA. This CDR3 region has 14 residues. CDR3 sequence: CASSLVPSGNTIYF. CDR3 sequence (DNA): TGTGCCAGCAGCTTAGTTCCCTCTGGAAACACCATATATTTT.

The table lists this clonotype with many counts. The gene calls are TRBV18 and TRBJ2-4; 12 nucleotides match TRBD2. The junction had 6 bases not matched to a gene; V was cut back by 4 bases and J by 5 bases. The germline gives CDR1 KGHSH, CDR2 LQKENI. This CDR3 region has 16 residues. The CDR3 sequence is CASSRQTSGSQNIQYF. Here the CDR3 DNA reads TGTGCCAGCTCACGGCAGACTAGCGGGAGCCAAAACATTCAGTACTTC.

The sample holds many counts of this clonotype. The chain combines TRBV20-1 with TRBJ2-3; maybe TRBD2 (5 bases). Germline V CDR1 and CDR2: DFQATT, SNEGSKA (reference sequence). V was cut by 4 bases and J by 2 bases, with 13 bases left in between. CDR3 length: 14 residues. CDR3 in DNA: TGCAGTGCTATGGGAGACTTGACCACAGATACGCAGTATTTT. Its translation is CSAMGDLTTDTQYF.

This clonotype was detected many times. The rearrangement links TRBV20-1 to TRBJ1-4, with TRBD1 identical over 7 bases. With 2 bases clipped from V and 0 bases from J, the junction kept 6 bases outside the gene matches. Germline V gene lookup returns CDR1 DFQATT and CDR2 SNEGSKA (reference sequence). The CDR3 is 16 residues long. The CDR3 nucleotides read TGCAGTGCTAGATCCGGGACAGCCACAACTAATGAAAAACTGTTTTTT. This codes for CSARSGTATTNEKLFF.

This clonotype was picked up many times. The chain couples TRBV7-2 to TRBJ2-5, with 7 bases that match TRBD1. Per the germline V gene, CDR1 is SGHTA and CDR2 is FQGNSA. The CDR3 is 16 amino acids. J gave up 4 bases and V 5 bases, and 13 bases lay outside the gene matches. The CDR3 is CASSREDRNVLETQYF. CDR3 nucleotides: TGTGCCAGCAGCAGAGAGGACAGGAACGTTTTAGAGACCCAGTACTTC.

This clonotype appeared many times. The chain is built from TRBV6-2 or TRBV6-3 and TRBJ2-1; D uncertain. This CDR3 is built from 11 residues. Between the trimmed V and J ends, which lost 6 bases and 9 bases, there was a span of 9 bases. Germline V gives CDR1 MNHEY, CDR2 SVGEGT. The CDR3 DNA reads TGTGCCAGCAGAAGGGCAGCTGAGCAGTTCTTC. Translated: CASRRAAEQFF.

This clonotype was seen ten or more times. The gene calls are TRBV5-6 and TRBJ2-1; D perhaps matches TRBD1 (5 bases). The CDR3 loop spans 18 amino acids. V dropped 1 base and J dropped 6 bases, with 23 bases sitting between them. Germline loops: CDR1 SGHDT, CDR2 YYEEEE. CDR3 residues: CASSLSQGWVGQVNEQFF. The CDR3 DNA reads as TGTGCCAGCAGCTTGTCCCAGGGATGGGTAGGTCAGGTCAATGAGCAGTTCTTC.

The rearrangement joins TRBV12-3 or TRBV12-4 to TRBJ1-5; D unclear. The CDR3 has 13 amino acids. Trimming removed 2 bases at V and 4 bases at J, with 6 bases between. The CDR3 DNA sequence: TGTGCCAGCAGTTTATCCCCGAATCAGCCCCAGCATTTT. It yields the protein CASSLSPNQPQHF.

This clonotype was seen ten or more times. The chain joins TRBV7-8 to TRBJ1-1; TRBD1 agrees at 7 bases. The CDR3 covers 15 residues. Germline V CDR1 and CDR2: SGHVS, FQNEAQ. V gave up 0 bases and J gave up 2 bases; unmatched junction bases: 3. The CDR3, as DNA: TGTGCCAGCAGCTTAGCTCAGGGGGTTAACACTGAAGCTTTCTTT. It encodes CASSLAQGVNTEAFF. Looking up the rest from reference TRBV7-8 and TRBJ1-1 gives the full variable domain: GAGVSQSPRYKVAKRGQDVALRCDPISGHVSLFWYQQALGQGPEFLTYFQNEAQLDKSGLPSDRFFAERPEGSVSTLKIQRTQQEDSAVYLCASSLAQGVNTEAFFGQGTRLTVV.

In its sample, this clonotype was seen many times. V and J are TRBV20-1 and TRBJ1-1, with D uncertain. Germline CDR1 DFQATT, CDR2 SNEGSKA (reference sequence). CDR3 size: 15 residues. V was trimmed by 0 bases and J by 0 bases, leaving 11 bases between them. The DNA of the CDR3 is TGCAGTGCTAGAGATGCCGGGAGGATGAACACTGAAGCTTTCTTT. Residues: CSARDAGRMNTEAFF.

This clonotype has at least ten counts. CDR3 in amino acids: CASSTDRGHTGELFF. In nucleotides, the CDR3 is TGTGCCAGCAGTACAGACAGGGGGCACACCGGGGAGCTGTTTTTT. The V call is TRBV6-5, the J call TRBJ2-2; 10 nucleotides match TRBD1. V dropped 5 bases and J dropped 3; count of bases not matched to a gene: 3. CDR1 is MNHEY, CDR2 SVGAGI, per germline. The CDR3 has 15 residues.

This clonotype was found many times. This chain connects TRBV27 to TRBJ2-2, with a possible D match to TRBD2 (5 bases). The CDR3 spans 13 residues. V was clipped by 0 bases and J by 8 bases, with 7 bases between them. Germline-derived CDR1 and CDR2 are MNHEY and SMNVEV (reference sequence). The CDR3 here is CASSLSVAGELFF. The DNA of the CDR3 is TGTGCCAGCAGTTTATCAGTAGCGGGGGAGCTGTTTTTT.

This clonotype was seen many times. In nucleotides, the CDR3 is TGCAGTGCTAGAGATTACCTAGCGGGAGGGACCAATGAGCAGTTCTTC. As protein: CSARDYLAGGTNEQFF. V is TRBV20-1 and J is TRBJ2-1; 12 bases align to TRBD2. The CDR3 totals 16 residues. The V segment lost 0 bases and the J segment 6 bases; nucleotides outside the gene matches: 6. Germline V lookup: CDR1 DFQATT, CDR2 SNEGSKA (reference sequence).

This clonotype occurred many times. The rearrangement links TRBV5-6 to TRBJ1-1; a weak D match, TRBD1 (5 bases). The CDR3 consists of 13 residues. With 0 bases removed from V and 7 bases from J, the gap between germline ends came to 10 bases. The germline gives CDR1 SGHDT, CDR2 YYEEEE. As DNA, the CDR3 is TGTGCCAGCAGCTTGGGATCAGGGAGTGAAGCTTTCTTT. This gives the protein CASSLGSGSEAFF.

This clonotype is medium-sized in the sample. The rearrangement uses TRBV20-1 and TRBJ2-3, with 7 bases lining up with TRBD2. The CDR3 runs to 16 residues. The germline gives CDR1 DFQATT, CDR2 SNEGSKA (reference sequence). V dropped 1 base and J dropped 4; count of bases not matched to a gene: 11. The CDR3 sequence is CSARAVGAGDADTQYF. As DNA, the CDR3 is TGCAGTGCTAGAGCGGTTGGGGCGGGAGATGCAGATACGCAGTATTTT.